This T cell receptor (beta chain) was retrieved from a study of tumor-infiltrating lymphocytes in primary liver carcinoma. The approximately 20-31 mg bulk tissue piece was not sorted before simultaneous RNA and DNA extraction. Total RNA amounting to roughly 480 ng was the source from which TCR beta cDNA was made with a constant-region primer. Slightly modified ARM-PCR with three nested multiplex PCR rounds yielded TCR beta libraries. Both of the initial two PCR rounds ran for around 10 cycles and employed TRBV1-TRBV30 forward primers alongside a C-beta reverse primer. MiXCR, applied by TCRdb to the multiplex PCR reads, yields one record per CDR3 protein. The data show fewer than 75,000 distinct CDR3 sequences, with 71% seen just once and 55% to 70% held by the top ten. With 7 bases clipped from V and 6 bases from J, the junction kept 27 bases outside the gene matches. CDR3 length equals 19 residues. The V gene's germline CDR1 is ENHRY and CDR2 SYGVKD.

This clonotype was obtained from a man aged 40-49 years with primary liver carcinoma and hepatitis B virus infection. Sequencing was done on a sample of liver tumor tissue from sampling region 2. Indicated subset: tumor region T2, inferior pole. The V gene is TRBV10-3, the J gene TRBJ2-7; TRBD2 matches 7 bases. This CDR3 reads CAITKRSGLTVGFSREQYF. The DNA of the CDR3 is TGTGCCATCACCAAACGATCGGGACTAACGGTAGGGTTCTCCCGCGAGCAGTACTTC.